A single sample is the source of the 7 T cell receptor beta chains below, sequenced in a study of blood T cell repertoires in COVID-19. Clones were sequenced by immunoSEQ multiplex PCR, and TCRdb holds only the in-frame ones, with some missing. The sample has roughly 190,000 clones, about 93% seen once. Material: peripheral blood. The source is a man aged 25-40 years with COVID-19, enrolled during active disease.

The chain employs TRBV6-2 or TRBV6-3 and TRBJ2-7, with TRBD1 matching over 8 bases. The V and J ends lost 3 bases and 6 bases, in that order; junction bases with no gene match: 10. CDR1 is MNHEY, CDR2 SVGEGT, per germline. This CDR3 is 15 amino acids long. CDR3 DNA sequence: TGTGCCAGCAGTTATACGGGCGGACAGGGTCGCGAGCAGTACTTC. Its translation is CASSYTGGQGREQYF.

This chain uses TRBV27 with TRBJ2-3, with TRBD1 matching over 8 bases. Germline lookup yields CDR1 MNHEY and CDR2 SMNVEV (reference sequence). V trimming: 5 bases; J trimming: 6 bases; junction bases outside the gene matches: 4. This CDR3 comprises 13 residues. CDR3 region: CASSRTGRDTQYF. In DNA, the CDR3 is TGTGCCAGCAGTCGGACAGGGAGGGATACGCAGTATTTT.

V gene TRBV5-1 combines with J gene TRBJ1-1, with D tentatively TRBD1 (5 bases). CDR1 SGHRS and CDR2 YFSETQ come from the germline V gene. The CDR3 runs 15 residues. V was pared by 5 bases and J by 3 bases, with 17 bases between. CDR3 DNA sequence: TGCGCCAGCAGTTCAAACAGGTTCCCGGACACTGAAGCTTTCTTT. It yields the protein CASSSNRFPDTEAFF.

This clone is a singleton in its sample. The rearrangement uses TRBV7-3 and TRBJ2-3; D possibly corresponds to TRBD1 (5 bases). Germline V gives CDR1 SGHTA, CDR2 FQGTGA. The V gene lost 2 bases and the J gene lost 0 bases, with 12 bases spanning the gap. The CDR3 is made up of 16 amino acids. The CDR3 bases are TGTGCCAGCAGCTTAGGGGTGGACACTAGCACAGATACGCAGTATTTT. It codes for CASSLGVDTSTDTQYF. The complete variable domain, with remaining parts taken from reference TRBV7-3 and TRBJ2-3, reads GAGVSQTPSNKVTEKGKYVELRCDPISGHTALYWYRQSLGQGPEFLIYFQGTGAADDSGLPNDRFFAVRPEGSVSTLKIQRTERGDSAVYLCASSLGVDTSTDTQYFGPGTRLTVL.

J is TRBJ2-5 and V is TRBV3-1 (or the pseudogene TRBV3-2), with TRBD2 matching 12 bases. CDR1 and CDR2 from the germline V gene are LGHDT and YNNKEL (reference sequence). V gave up 4 bases and J gave up 5 bases; unmatched junction bases: 8. The length of the CDR3 is 16 residues. CDR3 loop: CASSPPLAGGPETQYF. The CDR3 region has the DNA TGTGCCAGCAGCCCCCCTCTAGCGGGGGGGCCGGAGACCCAGTACTTC.

This clone is a singleton in its sample. J is TRBJ2-7 and V is TRBV15; the D is unclear. Germline CDR1 is LNHNV and CDR2 is YYDKDF (reference sequence). V was trimmed by 5 bases and J by 4 bases, leaving 12 bases between them. The CDR3 is 13 amino acids. As DNA, the CDR3 is TGTGCCACCAGCCGCGACCCAGCGTACGAGCAGTACTTC. This encodes CATSRDPAYEQYF.

The chain is built from TRBV18 and TRBJ2-5; TRBD2 aligns across 8 bases. Losses at the gene ends were 7 bases for V and 4 bases for J; bases not matched to a gene: 11. Per the germline V gene, CDR1 is KGHSH and CDR2 is LQKENI. The CDR3 covers 15 residues. This chain's CDR3 is CASYKAGADGETQYF. The CDR3 DNA reads TGTGCCAGCTATAAAGCGGGGGCTGACGGAGAGACCCAGTACTTC.